This T cell receptor beta chain was sequenced during a study of blood T cell repertoires in COVID-19. Overall study: Both acute and convalescent COVID-19 samples were obtained from the United States, Italy and Spain.

In germline, CDR1 is SGDLS, CDR2 YYNGEE. V shed 1 base and J shed 0 bases, with 8 bases lying between them. The CDR3 consists of 15 residues. Assay used: immunoSEQ multiplex PCR; TCRdb lists only in-frame clones, some missing. The data hold some 170,000 clones, with 87% observed a single time. The chain is built from TRBV9 and TRBJ1-3; the D gene is possibly TRBD1 (5 bases). This receptor was taken from a woman aged 45-60 years with acute or convalescent COVID-19. Sequencing was performed on peripheral blood. The CDR3 region has the DNA TGTGCCAGCAGCGTACAGGGTTCCTCTGGAAACACCATATATTTT. Translating it yields CASSVQGSSGNTIYF.